The 22 T cell receptor beta chains given below trace back to one sample, sequenced in a study of cytomegalovirus exposure and HLA in healthy donors (dated by TCRdb to about 2017). The method behind the library was the immunoSEQ multiplex PCR assay. A mixture of 60 forward primers for TCR Vbeta segments and 13 reverse primers for TCR Jbeta segments was used in the multiplex PCR. The source is immuneACCESS, and TCRdb retained only in-frame sequences with V and J called. Part of the clones is not carried over; for the studies checked, unresolved V genes explain less than half of this, and the remainder is unexplained. The sample table shows some 78,000 clones, and around 70% are seen once. The ten largest clones represent 8.5% to 14% of the sample. Sequencing was performed on PBMCs. The receptors stem from a woman aged 40 to 50 in good health and CMV-seropositive.

V usage is TRBV6-7 and J usage is TRBJ2-4; a possible D gene is TRBD2 (7 bases). TRBV6-7 is an open reading frame, and its role is uncertain. This CDR3 has 19 residues. Trimming took off 0 bases at V and 0 bases at J, with 18 bases between the two ends. Here the CDR3 reads CASSYSGWGGAAAKNIQYF. For the CDR3, the DNA is TGTGCCAGCAGTTACTCGGGTTGGGGGGGGGCCGCAGCCAAAAACATTCAGTACTTC.

This chain uses TRBV7-2 with TRBJ1-1; 7 positions match TRBD1. V lost 3 bases, J lost 0 bases, and 10 bases stayed unmatched. This CDR3 is built from 17 residues. Germline V gene lookup returns CDR1 SGHTA and CDR2 FQGNSA. DNA of the CDR3: TGTGCCAGCAGCTTGGGCATCCAGGGGGTCGTGAACACTGAAGCTTTCTTT. It codes for CASSLGIQGVVNTEAFF.

V and J are TRBV7-2 and TRBJ2-7, with TRBD2 matching over 9 bases. Per germline, CDR1 SGHTA and CDR2 FQGNSA. Trimming took 4 bases from V and 3 from J; bases not matched to a gene: 7. The CDR3 length is 15 residues. CDR3 residues: CASSSGAGGLYEQYF. DNA for the CDR3: TGTGCCAGCAGCTCGGGAGCGGGGGGCCTCTACGAGCAGTACTTC.

The rearrangement links TRBV7-9 to TRBJ2-6; TRBD1 might be the D (6 bases). V was clipped by 7 bases and J by 3 bases, with 19 bases between them. Germline V gives CDR1 SEHNR, CDR2 FQNEAQ (reference sequence). The CDR3 runs to 17 residues. The CDR3 protein is CASTPQGSDGGANVLTF. CDR3 sequence (DNA): TGTGCCAGCACCCCTCAGGGGTCTGATGGTGGGGCCAACGTCCTGACTTTC.

The chain uses TRBV6-5 and TRBJ2-1; the match to TRBD1 covers 7 bases. Unmatched junction bases numbered 2, after V lost 0 bases and J lost 9 bases. Germline-derived CDR1 and CDR2 are MNHEY and SVGAGI. The length of the CDR3 is 13 residues. CDR3 in amino acids: CASSYSQGFEQFF. CDR3 nucleotides: TGTGCCAGCAGTTACTCACAGGGGTTTGAGCAGTTCTTC.

The chain joins TRBV10-3 to TRBJ1-2, with 8 positions matching TRBD1. The CDR3 has 15 amino acids. V dropped 3 bases and J dropped 4; count of bases not matched to a gene: 7. From germline, CDR1 is ENHRY and CDR2 SYGVKD. CDR3 in DNA: TGTGCCATCAGTGACCCGGACAGGGCGGGCTATGGCTACACCTTC. Translated: CAISDPDRAGYGYTF.

This clone was recorded a few times. V and J are TRBV4-2 and TRBJ1-3; D possibly corresponds to TRBD1 (5 bases). This CDR3 comprises 18 residues. Trimming removed 0 bases from V and 3 bases from J, with 18 bases in between. CDR1 is LGHNA, CDR2 YNFKEQ, per germline. CDR3 loop: CASSQDRVVGVNGNTIYF. Written as DNA, the CDR3 is TGTGCCAGCAGCCAAGATCGGGTTGTAGGGGTGAATGGAAACACCATATATTTT.

The rearrangement joins TRBV7-9 to TRBJ2-7, with D possibly TRBD1 on 8 matching bases. CDR3 size: 13 residues. V shed 8 bases and J shed 4 bases, with 15 bases lying between them. Per the germline V gene, CDR1 is SEHNR and CDR2 is FQNEAQ (reference sequence). CDR3 nucleotide sequence: TGTGCCAGCGTCGGACAGGGAGGGTACGAGCAGTACTTC. It yields the protein CASVGQGGYEQYF.

This clone was detected a few times. The J gene is TRBJ2-1, the V gene TRBV6-1; D is unclear. The germline gives CDR1 MNHNS, CDR2 SASEGT. Trimming took 1 base from V and 0 from J, leaving 7 bases between them. The CDR3 length is 15 residues. CDR3 loop: CASSEEFSSYNEQFF. The CDR3 nucleotides read TGTGCCAGCAGTGAAGAGTTTAGCTCCTACAATGAGCAGTTCTTC.

This clone turned up a few times. The chain recombines TRBV4-1 with TRBJ2-2, with D unclear. The germline V and J ends were trimmed by 0 bases and 4 bases, with 6 bases remaining between them. In germline, CDR1 is MGHRA, CDR2 YSYEKL. CDR3 length equals 14 residues. The CDR3 nucleotides read TGCGCCAGCAGCCAAGAAGAGGTCACCGGGGAGCTGTTTTTT. It yields the protein CASSQEEVTGELFF.

This clone turned up a few times. This chain connects TRBV19 to TRBJ2-2, with 11 nucleotides matching TRBD2. The CDR3 spans 15 residues. From germline, CDR1 is LNHDA and CDR2 SQIVND (reference sequence). V was clipped by 5 bases and J by 6 bases; unmatched bases: 5. The CDR3 bases are TGTGCCAGTAGTCGACTAGCGGGAATCTCCGGGGAGCTGTTTTTT. Translation: CASSRLAGISGELFF.

V usage is TRBV2 and J usage is TRBJ1-1; D is uncertain. The CDR3 contains 13 residues. Germline values: CDR1 SNHLY, CDR2 FYNNEI. V was trimmed by 7 bases and J by 1 base, leaving 10 bases between them. The DNA for the CDR3 is TGTGCCAGCAACCGGGGAAAGAACACTGAAGCTTTCTTT. It specifies CASNRGKNTEAFF.

Turning to this clone: An end of the junction differs from the germline gene, which may be a read error. Other nucleotide sequences in the sample specify the same CDR3. This chain links TRBV4-1 with TRBJ1-1; TRBD1 matches 9 bases. The CDR3 contains 13 residues. The V gene's germline CDR1 is MGHRA and CDR2 YSYEKL. In nucleotides, the CDR3 is TGCGCCAGCACGGGACAGGGTAACACTGAAGCTTTCTTC. Its translation: CASTGQGNTEAFF.

The chain joins TRBV6-1 to TRBJ2-7; TRBD2 is a possible D gene (6 bases). Trimming cost V 4 bases and J 1 base, with 14 bases left between them. This CDR3 spans 15 amino acids. CDR1 and CDR2 from the germline V gene are MNHNS and SASEGT. The CDR3, as DNA: TGTGCCAGCAGTGCCACCGGGACTCTTTCCTACGAGCAGTACTTC. Amino acids: CASSATGTLSYEQYF.

The chain carries TRBV10-3 and TRBJ2-4; D possibly corresponds to TRBD1 (5 bases). The germline CDR1 and CDR2 sequences are ENHRY and SYGVKD. Between the trimmed V and J ends, which lost 4 bases and 7 bases, there was a span of 11 bases. This CDR3 spans 13 amino acids. The CDR3 nucleotides read TGTGCCATCAGTGGTGGGTCAGGGAACATTCAGTACTTC. Its protein is CAISGGSGNIQYF.

V is TRBV4-1 and J is TRBJ1-2, with D unclear. Trimming cost V 0 bases and J 6 bases, with 11 bases left between them. The CDR3 is made up of 14 amino acids. In germline, CDR1 is MGHRA, CDR2 YSYEKL. The CDR3 sequence: CASSQENGNHGYTF. CDR3 in DNA: TGCGCCAGCAGCCAAGAAAACGGTAATCATGGCTACACCTTC.

This chain joins TRBV6-5 and TRBJ2-1; D gene uncertain. Germline V CDR1 and CDR2: MNHEY, SVGAGI. The CDR3 totals 15 residues. Trimming pared 7 bases from V and 0 bases from J, leaving 13 bases between. The DNA of the CDR3 is TGTGCCAGCACCTCCCCCCATAGCTCCTACAATGAGCAGTTCTTC. It codes for CASTSPHSSYNEQFF.

Only a few counts were recorded for this clone. The chain carries TRBV4-3 and TRBJ1-1; no clear D gene. Germline values: CDR1 LGHNA, CDR2 YSLEER. V was pared by 5 bases and J by 6 bases, with 10 bases between. The CDR3 loop spans 12 amino acids. Written as DNA, the CDR3 is TGCGCCAGCAGCGGCGGTTTCGCTGAAGCTTTCTTT. This translates into CASSGGFAEAFF.

The V call is TRBV28, the J call TRBJ2-7; 9 positions match TRBD1. The V segment lost 6 bases and the J segment 3 bases; nucleotides outside the gene matches: 9. This CDR3 region has 15 residues. Per the germline V gene, CDR1 is MDHEN and CDR2 is SYDVKM. The CDR3 DNA sequence: TGTGCCAGCAGACTTATCGACAGGGGGGACTACGAGCAGTACTTC. This translates into CASRLIDRGDYEQYF.

The rearrangement uses TRBV2 and TRBJ2-2; 9 bases are shared with TRBD1. Germline CDR1 SNHLY, CDR2 FYNNEI. Losses at the gene ends were 8 bases for V and 7 bases for J; bases not matched to a gene: 11. The CDR3 is 15 amino acids. Written as DNA, the CDR3 is TGTGCCAGCGCCCAGGACAGGGGAAGGGTCGGGGAGCTGTTTTTT. This translates into CASAQDRGRVGELFF.

DNA for the CDR3: TGTGCCAGCAGCCCGGGGGGTTCCTACAATGAGCAGTTCTTC. Its protein is CASSPGGSYNEQFF. V gene TRBV7-2 combines with J gene TRBJ2-1, with 7 bases lining up with TRBD2. Germline V gene sequence: CDR1 SGHTA, CDR2 FQGNSA. V lost 5 bases and J lost 1; bases outside the gene matches: 2. This CDR3 contains 14 residues.

The chain couples TRBV5-1 to TRBJ2-5; 10 bases agree with TRBD1. J lost 5 bases, V lost 4 bases, and 8 bases had no gene match. This CDR3 contains 15 residues. The germline V gene has CDR1 SGHRS and CDR2 YFSETQ. Written as DNA, the CDR3 is TGCGCCAGCAGCGTTCGACAGGGGGCGGTGGAGACCCAGTACTTC. Its protein is CASSVRQGAVETQYF.